What follows are 28 T cell receptor beta chains derived from one specimen sequenced in a study of OX40 agonist ivuxolimab in advanced cancers. The data were produced by immunoSEQ multiplex PCR, yet TCRdb's version contains in-frame clones alone and is incomplete. Here the sample spans over 50,000 clones, around 92% being singletons. The source was CD4+ or CD8+ T cells sorted from blood, collected in a trial of the OX40 agonist ivuxolimab. These receptor sequences come from an adult with an advanced solid tumor such as melanoma, head and neck, liver or kidney cancer.

The rearrangement links TRBV7-3 to TRBJ2-3, with TRBD2 as a possible D gene (5 bases). The CDR3 loop spans 13 amino acids. Trimming took off 4 bases at V and 15 bases at J, with 20 bases between the two ends. Germline V gene lookup returns CDR1 SGHTA and CDR2 FQGTGA. The CDR3, as DNA: TGTGCCAGCAGCTCCCTGGGCGGGTTTGTTCAATATTTT. This encodes CASSSLGGFVQYF.

This chain links TRBV27 with TRBJ2-3; D gene ambiguous. Deletions cut 5 bases from V and 0 bases from J, with 12 bases between. The CDR3 runs to 15 residues. CDR1 and CDR2 from the germline V gene are MNHEY and SMNVEV (reference sequence). The CDR3 spells CASSTRYSSTDTQYF. The CDR3 nucleotides are TGTGCCAGCAGTACGCGATATTCTAGCACAGATACGCAGTATTTT.

Only one count was recorded for this clone. This chain's CDR3 is CAWRVWRGRRTQPQHF. The CDR3 region has the DNA TGTGCCTGGAGAGTCTGGAGGGGACGGAGGACCCAGCCCCAGCATTTT. This chain connects TRBV30 to TRBJ1-5, with D perhaps matching TRBD1 (5 bases). The V end was cut by 3 bases, the J end by 7 bases, with 22 bases between. Per the germline V gene, CDR1 is GTSNPN and CDR2 is SVGIG (reference sequence). This CDR3 comprises 16 residues. Using reference TRBV30 and TRBJ1-5 for the parts outside the CDR3, the full variable domain is SQTIHQWPATLVQPVGSPLSLECTVEGTSNPNLYWYRQAAGRGLQLLFYSVGIGQISSEVPQNLSASRPQDRQFILSSKKLLLSDSGFYLCAWRVWRGRRTQPQHFGDGTRLSIL.

V usage is TRBV11-3 and J usage is TRBJ2-3; D may correspond to TRBD1 or TRBD2 (5 bases each). CDR1 is SGHNT and CDR2 is YENEEA in the germline V gene. Trimming took 2 bases from V and 10 from J, leaving 16 bases between them. The CDR3 loop spans 14 amino acids. The DNA for the CDR3 is TGTGCCAGCAGCTTAAGGCCCGACCCGGGGCCGCAGTATTTT. The encoded protein is CASSLRPDPGPQYF.

The chain links TRBV2 to TRBJ1-2, with TRBD1 identical over 9 bases. Looked up from germline, CDR1 is SNHLY and CDR2 is FYNNEI. J gave up 8 bases and V 8 bases, and 12 bases lay outside the gene matches. The CDR3 runs 14 residues. The CDR3 loop reads CASHTGTGSFGYTF. CDR3 DNA: TGTGCCAGCCACACCGGGACAGGGTCTTTCGGCTACACCTTC.

V usage is TRBV27 and J usage is TRBJ2-3; 10 bases line up with TRBD2. CDR3 length: 16 amino acids. CDR1 MNHEY and CDR2 SMNVEV come from the germline V gene (reference sequence). Trimming removed 0 bases from V and 6 bases from J; junction bases left unmatched: 6. The CDR3 nucleotides read TGTGCCAGCAGTTTATCCCATCCGACTAGCGGGGATACGCAGTATTTT. Amino acids: CASSLSHPTSGDTQYF.

The rearrangement joins TRBV27 to TRBJ1-1, with 10 bases that match TRBD1. Germline CDR1 reads MNHEY; CDR2 reads SMNVEV (reference sequence). The J segment lost 1 base and the V segment lost 8 bases, leaving 10 bases of the junction unmatched. This CDR3 comprises 16 residues. The CDR3 is CASLRMGTGENTEAFF. The CDR3 DNA reads as TGTGCCAGCCTAAGGATGGGGACAGGGGAGAACACTGAAGCTTTCTTT.

The V call is TRBV4-3, the J call TRBJ2-1; D is undetermined. With 4 bases removed from V and 0 bases from J, the gap between germline ends came to 4 bases. The germline V gene has CDR1 LGHNA and CDR2 YSLEER. The CDR3 has 13 residues. The DNA of the CDR3 is TGCGCCAGCAGCCGGAACTCCTACAATGAGCAGTTCTTC. This codes for CASSRNSYNEQFF.

The chain employs TRBV5-5 and TRBJ1-1; no definite D call. CDR3 length: 13 amino acids. Per the germline V gene, CDR1 is SGHKS and CDR2 is YYEKEE (reference sequence). V was pared by 3 bases and J by 5 bases, with 11 bases between. CDR3 sequence: CASSWPSGTEAFF. CDR3 nucleotide sequence: TGTGCCAGCAGCTGGCCCAGTGGGACTGAAGCTTTCTTT.

The rearrangement joins TRBV11-3 to TRBJ2-3; D is undetermined. The V and J ends lost 5 bases and 2 bases respectively, with 11 bases between them. CDR3 size: 14 residues. Germline CDR1 and CDR2: SGHNT and YENEEA. The CDR3 DNA reads as TGTGCCAGCAGCACTGGCTCTTCCACAGATACGCAGTATTTT. This gives the protein CASSTGSSTDTQYF.

V is TRBV11-2 and J is TRBJ2-3; TRBD1 aligns across 7 bases. V trimming: 5 bases; J trimming: 5 bases; junction bases outside the gene matches: 10. The CDR3 is made up of 15 amino acids. Germline CDR1 SGHAT, CDR2 FQNNGV. This CDR3 is CASSPVGGRGDTQYF. CDR3 sequence (DNA): TGTGCCAGCAGCCCAGTAGGGGGCCGAGGAGATACGCAGTATTTT.

This sequence joins TRBV10-3 and TRBJ1-1, with D maybe TRBD1 (5 bases). Trimming cost V 10 bases and J 6 bases, with 12 bases left between them. This CDR3 comprises 11 residues. The germline V gene has CDR1 ENHRY and CDR2 SYGVKD. The CDR3 bases are TGTGCCACCGGGGACCGGCCTGAAGCTTTCTTT. This sequence encodes CATGDRPEAFF.

The chain is built from TRBV27 and TRBJ1-5, with D perhaps TRBD1 (6 bases). Trimming pared 5 bases from V and 0 bases from J, leaving 14 bases between. The CDR3 sequence is 16 residues long. Germline V gene sequence: CDR1 MNHEY, CDR2 SMNVEV (reference sequence). The CDR3 here is CASSLSQGDSNQPQHF. CDR3 nucleotides: TGTGCCAGCAGTCTCTCACAGGGAGATAGCAATCAGCCCCAGCATTTT.

This sequence joins TRBV7-8 and TRBJ2-1, with 9 bases that match TRBD2. The CDR3 sequence is 16 residues long. Looked up from germline, CDR1 is SGHVS and CDR2 is FQNEAQ. V was pared by 3 bases and J by 0 bases, with 3 bases of the junction left unmatched. In DNA form, the CDR3 reads TGTGCCAGCAGCTTTCTAGCGGGGTCCTCCTACAATGAGCAGTTCTTC. Encoded protein: CASSFLAGSSYNEQFF.

The rearrangement joins TRBV6-1 to TRBJ2-7, with D hard to call. V gave up 3 bases and J gave up 1 base, with 10 bases separating them. The length of the CDR3 is 14 residues. Germline assignment: CDR1 MNHNS and CDR2 SASEGT. CDR3 sequence reads: CASSDLITSYEQYF. The CDR3 region has the DNA TGTGCCAGCAGTGATTTAATTACGTCCTACGAGCAGTACTTC.

This clone has just a few counts. The gene calls are TRBV30 and TRBJ2-7, with TRBD1 as a possible D gene (5 bases). This CDR3 is 12 amino acids long. Trimming pared 4 bases from V and 1 base from J, leaving 8 bases between. Germline V gene data show CDR1 as GTSNPN and CDR2 as SVGIG (reference sequence). The CDR3 loop reads CAWTQGSYEQYF. CDR3 DNA: TGTGCCTGGACCCAGGGATCCTACGAGCAGTACTTC.

The chain couples TRBV27 to TRBJ1-1, with 8 bases that match TRBD1. The CDR3 covers 16 residues. Trimming at V came to 5 bases and at J to 0 bases, leaving 8 bases not matched to a gene. Germline V gives CDR1 MNHEY, CDR2 SMNVEV (reference sequence). The CDR3 loop reads CASSPSTGVVNTEAFF. The CDR3, as DNA: TGTGCCAGCAGTCCATCGACAGGGGTGGTGAACACTGAAGCTTTCTTT.

The chain carries TRBV9 and TRBJ2-1, with no clear D. V lost 0 bases, J lost 6 bases, and 10 bases lay in between. Germline V gene sequence: CDR1 SGDLS, CDR2 YYNGEE. The CDR3 covers 14 residues. DNA of the CDR3: TGTGCCAGCAGCGTAGATCTACTCGGCAATGAGCAGTTCTTC. Translated, it gives CASSVDLLGNEQFF.

V gene TRBV9 combines with J gene TRBJ1-4, with 9 bases matching TRBD1. Per the germline V gene, CDR1 is SGDLS and CDR2 is YYNGEE. The CDR3 is made up of 14 amino acids. The ends lost 0 bases at V and 8 bases at J; junction bases unmatched: 2. The CDR3 DNA reads TGTGCCAGCAGCGTAGGGGACAGGGACGAAAAACTGTTTTTT. It is translated as CASSVGDRDEKLFF.

The chain is built from TRBV19 and TRBJ1-1; D possibly corresponds to TRBD1 (6 bases). Germline V gene lookup returns CDR1 LNHDA and CDR2 SQIVND (reference sequence). The CDR3 totals 14 residues. The ends were cut back, 5 bases at V and 3 bases at J, with 13 bases in the middle. The CDR3 protein is CASSFHRDDTEAFF. The DNA of the CDR3 is TGTGCCAGTAGTTTTCACAGGGATGACACTGAAGCTTTCTTT.

The V gene is TRBV7-9, the J gene TRBJ2-1; 9 nucleotides line up with TRBD2. Germline loops: CDR1 SEHNR, CDR2 FQNEAQ (reference sequence). V shed 1 base, J shed 6 bases, and the junction held 4 bases outside the gene matches. The CDR3 extends over 15 amino acids. The CDR3 spells CASSLGGGASNEQFF. CDR3 DNA: TGTGCCAGCAGCTTAGGCGGGGGGGCCTCCAATGAGCAGTTCTTC.

The CDR3 DNA reads as TGTGCCAGCTCCCGGGCCCACCTCTATGGCTACACCTTC. Translation gives CASSRAHLYGYTF. V gene TRBV25-1 combines with J gene TRBJ1-2; D gene unclear. The V gene lost 8 bases and the J gene lost 4 bases, with 14 bases spanning the gap. From germline, CDR1 is MGHDK and CDR2 SYGVNS. The CDR3 has 13 residues.

The J gene is TRBJ1-1, the V gene TRBV5-6; TRBD1 aligns across 8 bases. The CDR3 sequence is 15 residues long. Trimming cost V 4 bases and J 1 base; bases outside gene matches: 6. The germline V gene has CDR1 SGHDT and CDR2 YYEEEE. The CDR3 DNA reads as TGTGCCAGCAGCCGTCCTGGACAGGGGAACACTGAAGCTTTCTTT. Residues: CASSRPGQGNTEAFF.

This clone appeared a few times. CDR3 region: CASSLGQWMNTEAFF. DNA for the CDR3: TGTGCCAGCAGCTTAGGACAGTGGATGAACACTGAAGCTTTCTTT. This sequence joins TRBV11-2 and TRBJ1-1; possibly TRBD1 for D (5 bases). V lost 1 base and J lost 0, with 9 bases in between. Germline loops: CDR1 SGHAT, CDR2 FQNNGV. The CDR3 consists of 15 residues. The entire variable domain, with the rest obtained from reference TRBV11-2 and TRBJ1-1, is as follows: EAGVAQSPRYKIIEKRQSVAFWCNPISGHATLYWYQQILGQGPKLLIQFQNNGVVDDSQLPKDRFSAERLKGVDSTLKIQPAKLEDSAVYLCASSLGQWMNTEAFFGQGTRLTVV.

This sequence joins TRBV28 and TRBJ2-7; 7 positions match TRBD1. CDR3 length: 14 residues. The junction had 6 bases not matched to a gene; V was cut back by 5 bases and J by 2 bases. Germline V gene sequence: CDR1 MDHEN, CDR2 SYDVKM. CDR3 sequence reads: CASSLDRSAYEQYF. Here the CDR3 DNA reads TGTGCCAGCAGTCTGGACAGGTCTGCCTACGAGCAGTACTTC.

This clone was observed once. The CDR3: CASSAWDSTDTQYF. The CDR3 DNA is TGTGCCAGCAGCGCATGGGACAGCACAGATACGCAGTATTTT. This sequence joins TRBV9 and TRBJ2-3; D may match TRBD1 or TRBD2 (5 bases each). There are 14 residues in the CDR3. Deletions cut 3 bases from V and 0 bases from J, with 8 bases between. CDR1 and CDR2 (germline): SGDLS, YYNGEE.

A single count supports this clone. The same CDR3 also results from other DNA sequences found in this sample. The chain has TRBV27 and TRBJ2-1, with D unclear. Per germline, CDR1 MNHEY and CDR2 SMNVEV (reference sequence). The CDR3 extends over 11 amino acids. The V end lost 1 base, the J end lost 5 bases, and 0 bases lay between the germline ends. In nucleotides, the CDR3 is TGTGCCAGCAGTTTATACAATGAGCAGTTCTTC. Residues: CASSLYNEQFF.

The genes are TRBV5-5 and TRBJ2-2; perhaps TRBD1 as D (5 bases). Germline lookup yields CDR1 SGHKS and CDR2 YYEKEE (reference sequence). The V gene lost 6 bases and the J gene lost 9 bases, with 12 bases spanning the gap. The CDR3 spans 12 residues. CDR3 in DNA: TGTGCCAGCACGCGCAGGGCCAGGGAGCTGTTTTTT. Its protein is CASTRRARELFF.